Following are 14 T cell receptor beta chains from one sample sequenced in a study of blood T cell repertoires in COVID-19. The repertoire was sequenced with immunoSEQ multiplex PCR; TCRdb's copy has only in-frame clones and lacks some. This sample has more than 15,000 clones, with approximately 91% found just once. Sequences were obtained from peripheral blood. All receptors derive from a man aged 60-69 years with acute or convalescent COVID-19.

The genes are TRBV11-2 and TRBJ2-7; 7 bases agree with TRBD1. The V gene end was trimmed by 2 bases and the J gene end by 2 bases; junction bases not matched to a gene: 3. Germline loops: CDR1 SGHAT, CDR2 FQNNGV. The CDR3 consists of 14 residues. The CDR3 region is CASSLTQGAYEQYF. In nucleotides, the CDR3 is TGTGCCAGCAGCTTAACCCAGGGGGCCTACGAGCAGTACTTC. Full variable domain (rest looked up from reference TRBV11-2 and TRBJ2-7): EAGVAQSPRYKIIEKRQSVAFWCNPISGHATLYWYQQILGQGPKLLIQFQNNGVVDDSQLPKDRFSAERLKGVDSTLKIQPAKLEDSAVYLCASSLTQGAYEQYFGPGTRLTVT.

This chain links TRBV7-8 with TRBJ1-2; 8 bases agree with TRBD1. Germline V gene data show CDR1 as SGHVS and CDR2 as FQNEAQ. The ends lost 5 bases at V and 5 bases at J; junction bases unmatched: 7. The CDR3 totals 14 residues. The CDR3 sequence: CASSPRQGSYGYTF. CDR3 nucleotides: TGTGCCAGCAGCCCGAGACAGGGGAGTTATGGCTACACCTTC.

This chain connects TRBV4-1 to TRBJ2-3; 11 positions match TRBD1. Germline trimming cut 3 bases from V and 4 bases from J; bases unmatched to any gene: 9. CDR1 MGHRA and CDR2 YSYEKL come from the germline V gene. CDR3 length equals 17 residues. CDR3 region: CASSQDGTGGQADTQYF. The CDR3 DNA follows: TGCGCCAGCAGCCAGGACGGGACAGGGGGTCAGGCAGATACGCAGTATTTT.

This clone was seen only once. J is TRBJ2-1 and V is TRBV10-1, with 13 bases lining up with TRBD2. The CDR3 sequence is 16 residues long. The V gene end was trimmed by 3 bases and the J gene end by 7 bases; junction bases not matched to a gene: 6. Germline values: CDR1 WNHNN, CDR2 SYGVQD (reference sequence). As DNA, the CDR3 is TGCGCCAGCAGTGACCTGACTAGCGGGGGGCGGAATGAGCAGTTCTTC. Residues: CASSDLTSGGRNEQFF.

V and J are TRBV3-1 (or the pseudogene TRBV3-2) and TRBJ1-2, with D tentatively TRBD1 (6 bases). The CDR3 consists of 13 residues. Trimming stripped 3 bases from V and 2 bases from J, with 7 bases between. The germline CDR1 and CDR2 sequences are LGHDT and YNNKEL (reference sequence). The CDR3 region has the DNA TGTGCCAGCAGCCACGGACAGAACTATGGCTACACCTTC. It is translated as CASSHGQNYGYTF.

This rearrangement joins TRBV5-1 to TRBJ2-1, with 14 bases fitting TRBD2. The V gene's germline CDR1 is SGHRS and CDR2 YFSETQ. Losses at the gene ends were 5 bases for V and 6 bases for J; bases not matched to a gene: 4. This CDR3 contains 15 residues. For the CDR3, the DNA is TGCGCCAGCAGGCCCGGGACTAGCGGGAGCAATGAGCAGTTCTTC. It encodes CASRPGTSGSNEQFF.

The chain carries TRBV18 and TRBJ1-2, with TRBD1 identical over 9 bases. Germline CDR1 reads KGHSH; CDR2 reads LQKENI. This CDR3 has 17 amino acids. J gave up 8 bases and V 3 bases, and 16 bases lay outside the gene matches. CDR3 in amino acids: CASSPLSTGTGSEGYTF. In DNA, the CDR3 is TGTGCCAGCTCACCCCTGAGTACCGGGACAGGGAGTGAAGGCTACACCTTC.

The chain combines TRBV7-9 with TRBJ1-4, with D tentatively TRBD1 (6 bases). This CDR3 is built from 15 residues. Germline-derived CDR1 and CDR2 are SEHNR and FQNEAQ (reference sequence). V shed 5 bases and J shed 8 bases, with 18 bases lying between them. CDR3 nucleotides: TGTGCCAGCAGCCCCCAGGGGTTGGCACAAGAAAAACTGTTTTTT. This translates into CASSPQGLAQEKLFF.

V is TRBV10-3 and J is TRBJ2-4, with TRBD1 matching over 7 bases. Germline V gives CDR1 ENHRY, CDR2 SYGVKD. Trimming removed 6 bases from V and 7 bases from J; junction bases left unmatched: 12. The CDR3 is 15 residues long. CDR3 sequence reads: CAISTSDRVGNIQYF. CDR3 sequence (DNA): TGTGCCATCAGCACCTCAGACAGGGTAGGCAACATTCAGTACTTC.

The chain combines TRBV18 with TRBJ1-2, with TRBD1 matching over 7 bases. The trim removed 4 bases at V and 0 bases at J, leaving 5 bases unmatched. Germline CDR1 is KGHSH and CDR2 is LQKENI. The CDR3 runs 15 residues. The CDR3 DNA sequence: TGTGCCAGCTCACAGGACAGGAGCTCTAACTATGGCTACACCTTC. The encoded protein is CASSQDRSSNYGYTF.

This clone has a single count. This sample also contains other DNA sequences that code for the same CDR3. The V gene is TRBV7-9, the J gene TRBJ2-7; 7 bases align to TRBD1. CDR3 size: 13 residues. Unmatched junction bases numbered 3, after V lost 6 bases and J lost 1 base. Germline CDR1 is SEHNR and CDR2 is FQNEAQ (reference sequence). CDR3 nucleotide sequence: TGTGCCAGCAGAAAGGGACAGTCCTACGAGCAGTACTTC. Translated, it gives CASRKGQSYEQYF.

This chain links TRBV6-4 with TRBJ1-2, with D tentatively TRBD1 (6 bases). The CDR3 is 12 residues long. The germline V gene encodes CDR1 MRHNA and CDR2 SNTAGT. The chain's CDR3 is CAKGGLRYGYTF. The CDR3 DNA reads TGTGCAAAGGGGGGGCTGCGTTATGGCTACACCTTC.

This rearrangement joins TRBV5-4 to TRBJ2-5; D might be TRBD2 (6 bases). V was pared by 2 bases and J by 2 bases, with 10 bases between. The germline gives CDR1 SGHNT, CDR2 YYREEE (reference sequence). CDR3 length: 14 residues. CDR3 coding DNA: TGTGCCAGCAGCTTACCGGGGGATCAAGAGACCCAGTACTTC. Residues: CASSLPGDQETQYF.

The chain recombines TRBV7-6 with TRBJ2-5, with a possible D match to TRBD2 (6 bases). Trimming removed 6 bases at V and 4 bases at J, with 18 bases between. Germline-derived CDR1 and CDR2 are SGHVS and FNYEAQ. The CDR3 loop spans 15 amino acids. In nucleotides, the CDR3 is TGTGCCAGCAGTTCGCCGGTTGGGGGAGGAGAGACCCAGTACTTC. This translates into CASSSPVGGGETQYF.